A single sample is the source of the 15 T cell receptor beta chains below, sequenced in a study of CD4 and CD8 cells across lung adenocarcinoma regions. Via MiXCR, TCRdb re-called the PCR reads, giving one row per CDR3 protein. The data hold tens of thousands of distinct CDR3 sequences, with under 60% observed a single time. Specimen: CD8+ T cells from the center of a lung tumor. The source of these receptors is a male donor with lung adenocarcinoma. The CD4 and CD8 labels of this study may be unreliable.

CDR3 in amino acids: CASRREGSYNEQFF. DNA of the CDR3: TGTGCCAGCAGGCGGGAGGGCTCCTACAATGAGCAGTTCTTC. The chain combines TRBV3-1 with TRBJ2-1, with 9 bases identical to TRBD2. J gave up 0 bases and V 6 bases, and 0 bases lay outside the gene matches. Germline V CDR1 and CDR2: LGHDT, YNNKEL (reference sequence). This CDR3 contains 14 residues.

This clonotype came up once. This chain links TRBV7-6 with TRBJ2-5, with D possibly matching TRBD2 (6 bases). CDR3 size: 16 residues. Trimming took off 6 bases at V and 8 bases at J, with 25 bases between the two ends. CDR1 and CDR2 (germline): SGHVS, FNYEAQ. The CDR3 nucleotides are TGTGCCAGCAGGCTCGGCGGGGCCCTCGACCTAGATACCCAGTACTTC. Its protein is CASRLGGALDLDTQYF.

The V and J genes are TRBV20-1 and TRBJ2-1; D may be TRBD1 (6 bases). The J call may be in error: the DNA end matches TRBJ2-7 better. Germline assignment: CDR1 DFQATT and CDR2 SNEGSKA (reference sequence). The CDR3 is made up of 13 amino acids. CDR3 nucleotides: TGCAGTGCCGTACCCTGGGACAAGTACGAGCAGTACTTC. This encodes CSAVPWDKYEQYF.

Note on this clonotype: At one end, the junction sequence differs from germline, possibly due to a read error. The CDR3 protein is CASSFWTGVRVDAQFF. The DNA of the CDR3 is TGTGCCAGCAGTTTTTGGACAGGGGTGCGAGTTGATGCGCAGTTCTTT. This sequence joins TRBV27 and TRBJ2-1, with 9 bases that match TRBD1. Germline loops: CDR1 MNHEY, CDR2 SMNVEV (reference sequence). The CDR3 loop spans 16 amino acids.

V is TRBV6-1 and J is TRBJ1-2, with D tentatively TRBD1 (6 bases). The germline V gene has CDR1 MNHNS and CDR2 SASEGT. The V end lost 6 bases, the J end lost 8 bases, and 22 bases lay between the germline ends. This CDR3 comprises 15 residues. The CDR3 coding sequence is TGTGCCAGCAGACTACAGGGATCGGAATTGTTCGGCTACACCTTC. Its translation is CASRLQGSELFGYTF.

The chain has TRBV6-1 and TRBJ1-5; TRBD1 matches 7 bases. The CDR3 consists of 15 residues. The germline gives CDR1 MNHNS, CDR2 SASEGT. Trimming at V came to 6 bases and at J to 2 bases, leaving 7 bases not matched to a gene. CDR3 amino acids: CASSRRQGRNQPQHF. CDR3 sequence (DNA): TGTGCCAGCAGCCGCCGACAGGGCCGCAATCAGCCCCAGCATTTT.

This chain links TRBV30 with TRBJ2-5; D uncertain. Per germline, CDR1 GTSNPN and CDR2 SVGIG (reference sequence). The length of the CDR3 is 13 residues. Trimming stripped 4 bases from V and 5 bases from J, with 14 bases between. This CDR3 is CAWIDRGRETQYF. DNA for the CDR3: TGTGCCTGGATTGACCGCGGCCGGGAGACCCAGTACTTC.

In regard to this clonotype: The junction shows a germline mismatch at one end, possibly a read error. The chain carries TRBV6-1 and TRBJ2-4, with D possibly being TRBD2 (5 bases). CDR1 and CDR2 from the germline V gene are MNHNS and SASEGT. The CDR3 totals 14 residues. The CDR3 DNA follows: TGTGCCAGCACGGGGATGGGAGCCAAAAACATTCAGTATTTC. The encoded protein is CASTGMGAKNIQYF.

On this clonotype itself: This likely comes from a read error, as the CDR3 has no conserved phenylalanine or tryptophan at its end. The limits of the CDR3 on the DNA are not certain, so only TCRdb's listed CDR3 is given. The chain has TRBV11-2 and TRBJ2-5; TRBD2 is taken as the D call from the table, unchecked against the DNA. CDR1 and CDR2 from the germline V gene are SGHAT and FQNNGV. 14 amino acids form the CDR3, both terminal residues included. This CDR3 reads CASSGAGGQGTRYS.

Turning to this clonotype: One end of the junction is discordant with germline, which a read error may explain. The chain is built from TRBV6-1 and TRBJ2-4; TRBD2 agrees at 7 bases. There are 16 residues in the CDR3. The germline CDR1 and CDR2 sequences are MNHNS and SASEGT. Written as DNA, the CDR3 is TGTCCCAGCAGCGACACGGGGAGGGGAGCCAAAAATACGCAGTACTTC. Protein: CPSSDTGRGAKNTQYF.

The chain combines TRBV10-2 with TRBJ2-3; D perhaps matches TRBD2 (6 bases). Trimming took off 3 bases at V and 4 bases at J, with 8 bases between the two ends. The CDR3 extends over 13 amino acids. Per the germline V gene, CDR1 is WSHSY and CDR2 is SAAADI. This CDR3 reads CASSDRLADTQYF. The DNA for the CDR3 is TGCGCCAGCAGTGATAGACTAGCAGATACGCAGTATTTT.

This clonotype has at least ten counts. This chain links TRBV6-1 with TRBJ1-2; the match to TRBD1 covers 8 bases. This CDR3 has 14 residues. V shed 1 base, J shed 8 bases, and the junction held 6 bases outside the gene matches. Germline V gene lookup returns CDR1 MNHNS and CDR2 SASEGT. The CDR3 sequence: CASSEGRDRSGYTF. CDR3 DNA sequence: TGTGCCAGCAGTGAAGGGAGGGACAGGTCCGGCTACACCTTC.

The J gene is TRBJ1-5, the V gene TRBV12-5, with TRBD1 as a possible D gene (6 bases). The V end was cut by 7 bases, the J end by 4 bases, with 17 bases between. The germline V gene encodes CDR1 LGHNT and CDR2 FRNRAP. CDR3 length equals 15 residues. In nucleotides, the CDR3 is TGTGCTAGTGCCCCCAACAGGGACCTGAATCAGCCCCAGCATTTT. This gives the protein CASAPNRDLNQPQHF.

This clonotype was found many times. Here the CDR3 DNA reads TGTGCCAGCAAGTCGGACACCTCCTACGAGCAGTACTTC. Residues: CASKSDTSYEQYF. This chain uses TRBV7-9 with TRBJ2-1, with D possibly matching TRBD1 (5 bases). The tail of the sequence fits TRBJ2-7 better, so the J call may be wrong. This CDR3 is 13 amino acids long. CDR1 is SEHNR, CDR2 FQNEAQ, per germline (reference sequence).

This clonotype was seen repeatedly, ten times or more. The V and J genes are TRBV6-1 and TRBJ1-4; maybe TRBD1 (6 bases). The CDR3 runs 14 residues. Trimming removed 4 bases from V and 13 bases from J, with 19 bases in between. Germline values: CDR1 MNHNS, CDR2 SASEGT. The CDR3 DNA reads TGTGCCAGCAGTGGAGATACAGGGTATTATAGACTGTTTTTT. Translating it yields CASSGDTGYYRLFF.